This T cell receptor beta chain was captured in a study of shared clonotypes between healthy human individuals. Study-wide background: Per donor, three plates held CD4 naive cells, three held CD4 memory, two held CD8 naive and one held CD8 memory.

In its sample, this clone was seen many times. The CDR3 has 12 residues. CDR1 is SGHAT, CDR2 FQNNGV, per germline. Trimming shortened V by 3 bases and J by 4 bases, and 6 bases separated the two germline ends. CD4+ cell separation produced CD45RA+ naive and CD45RA-negative memory subsets. Study processing details: Junction-only sequences produced by ImmunoSEQ had no quality scores, so filtering differed. Repertoires were generated with immunoSEQ multiplex PCR, while TCRdb's copy carries only in-frame clones and drops some. The DNA gave D and trimming, while V, J and clone size come from that table. The table lists about 700,000 clones, around 67% of them singletons, with 1.5% to 2% in the top ten.

The source material was memory CD4+ T cells sorted from blood. Regarding subset: CD45RA-negative fraction. V and J are TRBV11-2 and TRBJ1-1; the D is unclear. The source of this sequence is a woman under 40 in good health. The CDR3 DNA follows: TGTGCCAGCAGCTTCCATAGCACTGAAGCTTTCTTT. It codes for CASSFHSTEAFF.